This T cell receptor beta chain was captured by sequencing in a study of T cell repertoires in aging, cancer and after chemotherapy (dated by TCRdb to between 2018 and 2021). Turning to the overall study: The donors fell into six age groups ranging from 30 or younger to 70 or older, and each group had at least three individuals. In the solid tumor group, paired pre- and post-chemotherapy samples were obtained from brain tumor (glioblastoma) patients receiving temozolomide-based therapy. Several million TCR reads were contained in the full dataset. To examine immunoaging and T cell reconstitution after chemotherapy, the study profiled TCR beta repertoires in peripheral blood from healthy donors and cancer patients. The cohort comprised 220 or so cancer patients, more than 85 with hematological and roughly 120 with solid cancers, plus 95 healthy donors as a reference group. The research as a whole found: In both cancer cohorts, median generation probability rose over the chemotherapy interval, which suggests that the repertoire was reconstituted through rebound thymic output. In healthy donors, the decline in TCR diversity with age was mainly due to loss of richness, whereas in cancer patients loss of evenness also played a role. Significantly lower blood TCR diversity and higher clonality were observed in untreated patients with hematological or solid cancers than in age-matched healthy donors. It was noted by the authors that conclusions about immunological memory after chemotherapy cannot be drawn from the repertoire data.

As regards this clonotype: Its antigen is unknown. Within one base of it there is no much larger clone, and no base qualities were kept.

Counted from cysteine to phenylalanine, this CDR3 has 13 amino acids. Only the CDR3 DNA is retained, 39 bases long and in frame from the first base. At the junction V is shortened by 4 bases and J by 2 bases, with 9 bases in between. Genomic DNA extracted from peripheral blood, rather than sorted cells or RNA, was used as the source for amplification of TCR beta rearrangements. Rearranged TRB sequences spanning V, D and J segments were amplified in a multiplex touch-down PCR with a mixed TRB-A/B primer pool. Illumina adapters and sample indices were added to the amplicons in two consecutive PCR reactions performed with Phusion HS II polymerase. After gel purification with the NucleoSpin Gel and PCR Clean-up kit, the amplicons were checked using Qubit and an Agilent 2100 Bioanalyzer. Sequencing of libraries was carried out on an Illumina MiSeq in 600-cycle, single-indexed, paired-end runs. The authors processed their data as follows. Processing of the TRB sequences was carried out with MiXCR versions 2.12 and 3.0.5. A clone was defined as each unique CDR3 nucleotide sequence, and only productive sequences supported by at least two reads were kept. The repertoire metrics were Shannon diversity, evenness, clonality (defined as one minus evenness), and alpha-parameterized diversity profiles covering alpha 0 to 5. The IGoR algorithm was used to calculate generation probabilities of clones in the paired pre- and post-chemotherapy samples. TCRdb itself trimmed the public reads at Q25 with fastp, ran MiXCR and retained productive beta chains. Each CDR3 protein gets just one entry, which takes the most common genes and DNA from the rows behind it. TCRdb's processing, not the study's, gives the V and J calls here. The sample table lists over 8,000 distinct CDR3 sequences, 35% to 50% of them with a count of one. The biggest ten clones account for around an eighth of the sample.

Sequencing input: blood. The receptor's source is a human donor with a solid tumor. This sequence uses TRBV12-3 or TRBV12-4 and TRBJ2-7, with the D gene not confidently named. The DNA reads TGTGCCAGCAGTTCCCGGTGGGCCTACGAGCAGTACTTC. Translated, this is CASSSRWAYEQYF.